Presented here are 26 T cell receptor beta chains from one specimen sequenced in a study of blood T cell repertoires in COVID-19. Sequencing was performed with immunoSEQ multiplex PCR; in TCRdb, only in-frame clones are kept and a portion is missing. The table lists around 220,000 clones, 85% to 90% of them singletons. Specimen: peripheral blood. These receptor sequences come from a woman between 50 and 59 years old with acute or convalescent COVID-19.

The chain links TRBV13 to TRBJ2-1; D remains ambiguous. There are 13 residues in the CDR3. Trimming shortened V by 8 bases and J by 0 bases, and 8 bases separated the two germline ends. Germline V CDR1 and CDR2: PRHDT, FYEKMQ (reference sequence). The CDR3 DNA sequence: TGTGCCAGCCGGGTCAACTCCTACAATGAGCAGTTCTTC. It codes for CASRVNSYNEQFF.

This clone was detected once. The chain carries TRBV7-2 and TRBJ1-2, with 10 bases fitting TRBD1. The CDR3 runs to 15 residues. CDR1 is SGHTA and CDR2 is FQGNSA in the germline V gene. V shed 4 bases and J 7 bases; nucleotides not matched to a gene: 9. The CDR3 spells CASSWGQGSPFGYTF. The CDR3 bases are TGTGCCAGCAGCTGGGGACAGGGGAGCCCTTTTGGCTACACCTTC.

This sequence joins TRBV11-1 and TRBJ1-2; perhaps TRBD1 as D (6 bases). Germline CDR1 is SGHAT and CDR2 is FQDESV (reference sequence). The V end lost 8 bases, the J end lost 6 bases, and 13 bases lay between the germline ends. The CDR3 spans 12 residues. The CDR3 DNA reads TGTGCCAGCGGGACACTGGCGAATGGCTACACCTTC. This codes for CASGTLANGYTF.

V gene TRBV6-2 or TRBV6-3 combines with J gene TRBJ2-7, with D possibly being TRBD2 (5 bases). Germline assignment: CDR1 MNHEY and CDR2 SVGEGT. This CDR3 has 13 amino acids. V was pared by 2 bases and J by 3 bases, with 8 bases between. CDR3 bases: TGTGCCAGCAGTTACAGGGAGCTCTACGAGCAGTACTTC. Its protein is CASSYRELYEQYF.

CDR3 sequence reads: CASSPGLAGGLDTQYF. The CDR3 DNA reads TGTGCCAGCAGCCCGGGACTAGCGGGGGGGCTTGATACGCAGTATTTT. The rearrangement joins TRBV7-2 to TRBJ2-3, with 16 bases aligning to TRBD2. V lost 5 bases to trimming and J lost 6 bases; unmatched junction nucleotides: 5. The CDR3 is 16 amino acids. Germline assignment: CDR1 SGHTA and CDR2 FQGNSA.

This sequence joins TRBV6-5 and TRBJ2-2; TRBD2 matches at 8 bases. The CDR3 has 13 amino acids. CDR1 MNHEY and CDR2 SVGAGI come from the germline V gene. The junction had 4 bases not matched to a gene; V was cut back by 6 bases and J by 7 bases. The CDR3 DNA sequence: TGTGCCAGCAGCGGGAGGGTTATCGGGGAGCTGTTTTTT. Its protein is CASSGRVIGELFF.

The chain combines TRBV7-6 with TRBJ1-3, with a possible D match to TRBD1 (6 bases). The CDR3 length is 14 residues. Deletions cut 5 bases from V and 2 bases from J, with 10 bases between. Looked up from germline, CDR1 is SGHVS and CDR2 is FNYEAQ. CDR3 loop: CASSLGQTGNTIYF. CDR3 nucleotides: TGTGCCAGCAGCCTCGGACAGACTGGAAACACCATATATTTT.

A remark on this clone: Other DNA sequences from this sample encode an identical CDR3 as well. CDR3 in DNA: TGTGCCAGCAGCGTCGGGGGAGATACGCAGTATTTT. This codes for CASSVGGDTQYF. The chain has TRBV9 and TRBJ2-3, with D tentatively TRBD2 (6 bases). The CDR3 has 12 amino acids. V was trimmed by 2 bases and J by 5 bases, leaving 6 bases between them. The germline V gene has CDR1 SGDLS and CDR2 YYNGEE. The full variable domain, its missing parts supplied by reference TRBV9 and TRBJ2-3, is DSGVTQTPKHLITATGQRVTLRCSPRSGDLSVYWYQQSLDQGLQFLIQYYNGEERAKGNILERFSAQQFPDLHSELNLSSLELGDSALYFCASSVGGDTQYFGPGTRLTVL.

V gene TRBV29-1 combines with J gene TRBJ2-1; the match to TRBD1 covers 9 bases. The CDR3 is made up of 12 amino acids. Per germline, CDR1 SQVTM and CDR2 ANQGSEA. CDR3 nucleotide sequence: TGCAGAATCGGGACAGGGACAAATGAGCAGTTCTTC. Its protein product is CRIGTGTNEQFF.

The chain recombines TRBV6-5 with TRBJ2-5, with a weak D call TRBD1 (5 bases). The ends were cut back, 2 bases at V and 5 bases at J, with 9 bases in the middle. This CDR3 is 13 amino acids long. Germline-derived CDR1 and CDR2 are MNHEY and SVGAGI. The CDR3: CASSYKGRETQYF. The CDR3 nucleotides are TGTGCCAGCAGTTACAAGGGGCGGGAGACCCAGTACTTC.

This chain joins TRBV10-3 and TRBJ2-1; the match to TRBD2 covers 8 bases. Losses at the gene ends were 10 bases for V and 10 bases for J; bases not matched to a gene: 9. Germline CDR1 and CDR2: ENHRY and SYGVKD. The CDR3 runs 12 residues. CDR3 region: CATSGPGWEQFF. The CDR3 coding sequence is TGTGCCACTAGCGGGCCCGGGTGGGAGCAGTTCTTC.

The CDR3 reads CASTRGRGQTDTQYF. The CDR3 region has the DNA TGTGCCAGCACGAGGGGCAGGGGGCAGACAGATACGCAGTATTTT. V is TRBV6-5 and J is TRBJ2-3; TRBD1 matches at 8 bases. Germline loops: CDR1 MNHEY, CDR2 SVGAGI. The CDR3 has 15 residues. V gave up 7 bases and J gave up 3 bases; unmatched junction bases: 9.

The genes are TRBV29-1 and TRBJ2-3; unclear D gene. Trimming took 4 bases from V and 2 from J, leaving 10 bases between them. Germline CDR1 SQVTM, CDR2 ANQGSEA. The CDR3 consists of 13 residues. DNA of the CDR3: TGCAGCGTTGGGGCATCCCTCACAGATACGCAGTATTTT. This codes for CSVGASLTDTQYF.

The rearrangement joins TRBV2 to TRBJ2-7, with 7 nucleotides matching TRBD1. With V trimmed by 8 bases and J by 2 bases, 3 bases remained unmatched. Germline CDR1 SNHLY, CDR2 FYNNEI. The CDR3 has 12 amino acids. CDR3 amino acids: CASGQVTYEQYF. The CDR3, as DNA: TGTGCCAGCGGACAGGTCACCTACGAGCAGTACTTC.

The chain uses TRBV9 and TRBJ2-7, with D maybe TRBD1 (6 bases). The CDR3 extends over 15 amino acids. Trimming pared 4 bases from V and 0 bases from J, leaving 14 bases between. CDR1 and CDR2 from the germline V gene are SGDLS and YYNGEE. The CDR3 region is CASSLAGTPSYEQYF. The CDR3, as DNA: TGTGCCAGCAGCCTGGCCGGGACACCCTCCTACGAGCAGTACTTC. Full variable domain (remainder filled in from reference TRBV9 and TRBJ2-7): DSGVTQTPKHLITATGQRVTLRCSPRSGDLSVYWYQQSLDQGLQFLIQYYNGEERAKGNILERFSAQQFPDLHSELNLSSLELGDSALYFCASSLAGTPSYEQYFGPGTRLTVT.

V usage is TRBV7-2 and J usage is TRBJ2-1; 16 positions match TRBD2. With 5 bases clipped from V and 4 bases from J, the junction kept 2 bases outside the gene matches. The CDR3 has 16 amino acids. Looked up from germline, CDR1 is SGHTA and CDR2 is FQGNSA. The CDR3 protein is CASSGGLAGGYNEQFF. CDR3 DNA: TGTGCCAGCAGCGGGGGACTAGCGGGAGGGTACAATGAGCAGTTCTTC.

CDR3 sequence: CASSLSLGGSGNTIYF. The CDR3 region has the DNA TGTGCCAGCTCATTGAGCCTAGGAGGGTCTGGAAACACCATATATTTT. The chain recombines TRBV18 with TRBJ1-3, with unresolved D. Germline assignment: CDR1 KGHSH and CDR2 LQKENI. Trimming removed 5 bases from V and 1 base from J, with 15 bases in between. This CDR3 comprises 16 residues.

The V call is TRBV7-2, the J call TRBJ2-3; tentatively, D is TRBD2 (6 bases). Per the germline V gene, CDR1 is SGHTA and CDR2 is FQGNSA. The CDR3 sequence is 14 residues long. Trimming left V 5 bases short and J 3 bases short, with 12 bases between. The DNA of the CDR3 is TGTGCCAGCAGCCCGGGGGAGCGGACAGATACGCAGTATTTT. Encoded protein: CASSPGERTDTQYF. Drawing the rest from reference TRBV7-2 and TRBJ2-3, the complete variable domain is GAGVSQSPSNKVTEKGKDVELRCDPISGHTALYWYRQSLGQGLEFLIYFQGNSAPDKSGLPSDRFSAERTGGSVSTLTIQRTQQEDSAVYLCASSPGERTDTQYFGPGTRLTVL.

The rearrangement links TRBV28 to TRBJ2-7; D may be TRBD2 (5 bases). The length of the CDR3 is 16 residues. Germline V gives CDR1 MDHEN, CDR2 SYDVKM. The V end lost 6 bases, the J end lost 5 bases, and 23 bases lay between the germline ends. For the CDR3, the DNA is TGTGCCAGCAGGCCACCTAGCTTGAATACCTTAAACGAGCAGTACTTC. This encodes CASRPPSLNTLNEQYF.

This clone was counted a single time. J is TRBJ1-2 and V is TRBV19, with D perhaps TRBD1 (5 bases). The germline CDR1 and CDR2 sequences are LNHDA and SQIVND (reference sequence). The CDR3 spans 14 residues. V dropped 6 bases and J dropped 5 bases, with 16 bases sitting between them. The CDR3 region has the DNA TGTGCCAGTAGGCAGGGCCACCATTTGTATGGCTACACCTTC. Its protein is CASRQGHHLYGYTF.

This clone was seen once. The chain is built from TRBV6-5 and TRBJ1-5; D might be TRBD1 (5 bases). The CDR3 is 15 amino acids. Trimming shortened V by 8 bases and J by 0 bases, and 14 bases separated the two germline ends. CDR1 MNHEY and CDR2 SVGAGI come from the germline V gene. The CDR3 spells CASVIVTDSNQPQHF. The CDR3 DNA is TGTGCCAGCGTTATCGTGACAGATAGCAATCAGCCCCAGCATTTT.

The CDR3 sequence: CASRLRDRVNEQFF. CDR3 sequence (DNA): TGTGCCAGCAGGCTCCGGGACAGGGTCAATGAGCAGTTCTTC. J is TRBJ2-1 and V is TRBV6-5; 9 nucleotides line up with TRBD1. The CDR3 covers 14 residues. Germline V gene sequence: CDR1 MNHEY, CDR2 SVGAGI. J was trimmed by 6 bases and V by 6 bases; bases with no gene match: 6.

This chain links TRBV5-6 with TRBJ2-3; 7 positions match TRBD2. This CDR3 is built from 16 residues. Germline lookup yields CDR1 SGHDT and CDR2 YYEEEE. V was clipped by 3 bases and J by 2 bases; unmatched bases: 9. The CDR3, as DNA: TGTGCCAGCAGCTCCCTCAGCGGGGTATACACAGATACGCAGTATTTT. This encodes CASSSLSGVYTDTQYF.

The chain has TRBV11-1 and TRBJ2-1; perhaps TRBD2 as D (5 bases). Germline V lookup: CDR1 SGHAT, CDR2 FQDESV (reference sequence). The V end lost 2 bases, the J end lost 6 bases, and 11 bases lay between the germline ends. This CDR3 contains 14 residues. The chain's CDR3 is CASSLNWLANEQFF. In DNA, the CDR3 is TGTGCCAGCAGCTTAAACTGGCTAGCCAATGAGCAGTTCTTC. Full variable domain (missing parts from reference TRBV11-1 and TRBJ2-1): EAEVAQSPRYKITEKSQAVAFWCDPISGHATLYWYRQILGQGPELLVQFQDESVVDDSQLPKDRFSAERLKGVDSTLKIQPAELGDSAMYLCASSLNWLANEQFFGPGTRLTVL.

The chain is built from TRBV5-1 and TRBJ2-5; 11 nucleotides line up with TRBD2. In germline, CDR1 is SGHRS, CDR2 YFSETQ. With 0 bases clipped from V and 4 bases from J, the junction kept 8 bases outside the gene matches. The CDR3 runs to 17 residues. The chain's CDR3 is CASSLVGGLADGETQYF. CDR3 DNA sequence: TGCGCCAGCAGCTTGGTCGGGGGACTAGCGGATGGAGAGACCCAGTACTTC.

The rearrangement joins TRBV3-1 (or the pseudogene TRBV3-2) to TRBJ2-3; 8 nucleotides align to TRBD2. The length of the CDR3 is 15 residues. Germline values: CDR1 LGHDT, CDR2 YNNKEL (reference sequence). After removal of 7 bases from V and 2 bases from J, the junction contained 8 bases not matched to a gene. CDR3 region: CASTPTSAYTDTQYF. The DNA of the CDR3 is TGTGCCAGCACCCCGACTAGCGCGTACACAGATACGCAGTATTTT.